The entry below gives a single T cell receptor beta chain sequence along with its context. This may be a read error, as it is one base from a much larger clone. This record comes from a study of T cells in Graves' hyperthyroidism and ophthalmopathy. The investigators amplified TCR beta CDR3 regions from RNA transcripts. Carried out on the TCR CDR3, a first-round RT-PCR used the HTBI primer set. MiXCR, applied by TCRdb to the multiplex PCR reads, yields one record per CDR3 protein. The repertoire has 530,000 or so distinct CDR3 sequences, 46% of them found once; the top ten carry approximately 8.4%. The receptor was derived from a woman aged 18-30 years with Graves' hyperthyroidism. Material: peripheral blood or thyroid tissue (not recorded which).

The CDR3 bases are TGCAGCGTTGAAGAAGGGGGCTGGGGAGAGGCCGGGGAGCTGTTTTTT. This sequence encodes CSVEEGGWGEAGELFF. V is TRBV29-1 and J is TRBJ2-2, with 7 bases lining up with TRBD1. CDR3 length equals 16 residues. Germline V CDR1 and CDR2: SQVTM, ANQGSEA. The ends lost 0 bases at V and 6 bases at J; junction bases unmatched: 10.